This T cell receptor (beta chain) came from a study of CD8+ T cells in alopecia areata. Study overall: Twice daily, treated patients received 5 to 10 mg of oral tofacitinib.

Extracted from the samples, RNA was reverse transcribed into cDNA to serve as the sequencing template. Some clones are missing from TCRdb's copy, which holds only in-frame ones; the method was immunoSEQ multiplex PCR. Of 110,000 to 150,000 clones in the sample, roughly 52% are singletons; the top ten hold 15% to 20%. Sample treatment: oral pan-JAK inhibitor, 5-10 mg twice daily. The study, taken as a whole, reports: Many expanded lesional clones stayed in scalp and blood while on tofacitinib.

This clone was recorded once. What it recognizes is unknown. Trimming took off 1 base at V and 4 bases at J, with 17 bases between the two ends. The CDR3 is made up of 16 amino acids. Germline V gene lookup returns CDR1 GTSNPN and CDR2 SVGIG (reference sequence). The material sequenced was CD8+ T cells sorted from blood, taken at week 4, from a patient treated with tofacitinib. This clonotype was obtained from a human donor with alopecia areata. J is TRBJ1-3 and V is TRBV30; D might be TRBD1 (6 bases). The CDR3 spells CAWSEGGGTLGNTIYF. The CDR3 DNA reads as TGTGCCTGGAGTGAGGGAGGGGGAACTCTCGGAAACACCATATATTTT.